This is a list of T cell receptor beta chains from one sample in a study of neurological immune-mediated disorders. TCRdb recomputed calls from the 5' RACE reads with MiXCR, one row per CDR3 protein. Altogether fewer than 20,000 distinct CDR3 sequences are present, around a quarter being singletons, with the ten largest covering 30% to 35%. Sequencing used PBMCs. The source of these receptors is a middle-aged man with HTLV-1-associated myelopathy (HAM/TSP). Each CDR3 is given with its conserved first and last residue. A D gene is named only where the DNA matches it firmly. Size tells how often a clone was seen (once, few, many) or the class of an expanded clone, and some rows leave it out.

TRBV20-1	medium-sized	.	TRBJ2-3	TGCAGTGCTAGGGGAGTTGGTAGCACAGATACGCAGTATTTT	CSARGVGSTDTQYF
TRBV5-1	many	TRBD1	TRBJ1-2	TGCGCCAGCAGCCCCCGACAGGGGCCCTATGGCTACACCTTC	CASSPRQGPYGYTF
TRBV18	.	TRBD1	TRBJ1-1	TGTGCCAGCTCATTGGGACAGTCTGCGAACACTGAAGCTTTCTTT	CASSLGQSANTEAFF
TRBV20-1	.	TRBD1	TRBJ1-1	TGCAGTGCCCCGTGGACAGGAGAGGGGGTGGCTTTCTTT	CSAPWTGEGVAFF
TRBV3-1	few	.	TRBJ1-1	TGTGCCAGCAGCCGGGAGGAGGACACTGAAGCTTTCTTT	CASSREEDTEAFF
TRBV7-2	many	.	TRBJ2-5	TGTGCCAGCAGCCTAACACAGGTAGTCGATGAGACCCAGTACTTC	CASSLTQVVDETQYF
TRBV20-1	few	TRBD1	TRBJ1-1	TGCAGTGCTTCACAAAACAGGGGAGGCACTGAAGCTTTCTTT	CSASQNRGGTEAFF
TRBV7-9	many	.	TRBJ2-7	TGTGCCAGCAGCTTCGGGCCTGGGCAGTACTTC	CASSFGPGQYF
TRBV20-1	many	.	TRBJ1-2	TGCAGTGCCCACAACCTTGACGGTGGGTATGGCTACACCTTC	CSAHNLDGGYGYTF
TRBV20-1	few	TRBD2	TRBJ2-2	TGCAGTGCCCCTAGCCAGCGGGGCGGCACCGGGGAGCTGTTTTTT	CSAPSQRGGTGELFF
TRBV29-1	.	TRBD1	TRBJ2-2	TGCAGCGGAAATACAGGGGGCACCGGGGAGCTGTTTTTT	CSGNTGGTGELFF
TRBV14	.	TRBD1	TRBJ1-2	TGTGCCAGCAGCCTAAGGACAGGGCTTGGCTATGGCTACACCTTC	CASSLRTGLGYGYTF
TRBV12-3/TRBV12-4	many	TRBD2	TRBJ2-1	TGTGCCAGCAGTTTCGGGGGGTTTGGGGATGAGCAGTTCTTC	CASSFGGFGDEQFF
TRBV7-2	.	TRBD2	TRBJ2-5	TGTGCCAGCAGCTCCTTACTAGCTAGCGGGGGGGCCTGGGAGACCCAGTACTTC	CASSSLLASGGAWETQYF
TRBV24-1	.	TRBD2	TRBJ2-1	TGTGCCACCAGTGAGTCTAGCGGGAGGCACAATGAGCAGTTCTTC	CATSESSGRHNEQFF
TRBV7-8	.	.	TRBJ1-1	TGTGCCAGCAGTAGATCCCGGACACAGAACACTGAAGCTTTCTTT	CASSRSRTQNTEAFF
TRBV12-3/TRBV12-4	many	TRBD2	TRBJ2-2	TGTGCCAGCAGTTTCTCAGCGGGGGAGAACACCGGGGAGCTGTTTTTT	CASSFSAGENTGELFF
TRBV5-1	many	.	TRBJ2-1	TGCGCCAGCAGCTCAGGAGATGAGCAGTTCTTC	CASSSGDEQFF
TRBV6-5	.	.	TRBJ1-1	TGTGCCAGCTTAAAACAGGGAATGAACACTGAAGCTTTCTTT	CASLKQGMNTEAFF
TRBV7-9	.	TRBD1	TRBJ1-2	TGTGCCAGCAGCTCAGACAGGGTTGGCTACACCTTC	CASSSDRVGYTF
TRBV6-6	few	.	TRBJ2-1	TGTGCCAGCAGTCAGGGACGTGGCAATGAGCAGTTCTTC	CASSQGRGNEQFF
TRBV20-1	.	.	TRBJ1-3	TGCAGTGCTCCAGCCGGGACCGGTCAAAACACCATATATTTT	CSAPAGTGQNTIYF
TRBV6-1	few	.	TRBJ2-1	TGTGCCAGTCCAGCCCCTCGGAGCAATGAGCAGTTCTTC	CASPAPRSNEQFF
TRBV20-1	many	.	TRBJ2-2	TGCAGTGCTAGAGACGTTGGGGGGGGCCCTTCGAACACCGGGGAGCTGTTTTTT	CSARDVGGGPSNTGELFF
TRBV6-1	.	.	TRBJ2-7	TGTGCCAGCAGGGCGGGGAGCTCATACTCCTACGAGCAGTACTTC	CASRAGSSYSYEQYF
TRBV7-2	.	TRBD1	TRBJ2-6	TGTGCCAGAACCAGGGACAGGGCTGGGGCCAACGTCCTGACTTTC	CARTRDRAGANVLTF
TRBV7-9	few	.	TRBJ2-2	TGTGCCAGCAGCTTGAAGAAGGACACCGGGGAGCTGTTTTTT	CASSLKKDTGELFF
TRBV20-1	medium-sized	.	TRBJ2-1	TGCAGTGCTGAGGACCCGAGCTCCTACAATGAGCAGTTCTTC	CSAEDPSSYNEQFF
TRBV7-2	many	.	TRBJ1-1	TGTGCCAGCAGCCCCCGGGTCCGGGTGACTGAAGCTTTCTTT	CASSPRVRVTEAFF
TRBV20-1	.	TRBD1	TRBJ1-1	TGCAGTGCCAGAGGGCAGGGGGCCCTACTGGGCACTGAAGCTTTCTTT	CSARGQGALLGTEAFF
TRBV7-9	many	.	TRBJ2-5	TGTGCCAGCAGCCCCGACAGGCTTCAGGGGACCCAGTACTTC	CASSPDRLQGTQYF
TRBV14	.	.	TRBJ2-7	TGTGCCAGCAGCCAAGTACGGGGGCTAGGGGACGAGCAGTACTTC	CASSQVRGLGDEQYF
TRBV7-9	medium-sized	TRBD1	TRBJ2-7	TGTGCCACCCCCCAGGACAGGGCCGGCGAGCAGTACTTC	CATPQDRAGEQYF
TRBV7-2	few	.	TRBJ2-3	TGTGCCAGCAGCTTAGTCGGAGGAAGCACAGATACGCAGTATTTT	CASSLVGGSTDTQYF
TRBV29-1	.	TRBD2	TRBJ2-5	TGCAGCGTTGACTCGGCGGGGCGGGGGGCCCAGTACTTC	CSVDSAGRGAQYF
TRBV5-1	.	.	TRBJ2-3	TGCGCCAGCAGCTTGCTTCTGCAGAGCACAGATACGCAGTATTTT	CASSLLLQSTDTQYF
TRBV18	few	.	TRBJ1-5	TGTGCCAGCTCACCACCCAGTCATAGCAATCAGCCCCAGCATTTT	CASSPPSHSNQPQHF
TRBV7-9	few	.	TRBJ1-2	TGTGCCAGCAGCTTCCGGGACTATGGCTACACCTTC	CASSFRDYGYTF
TRBV7-3	few	TRBD1	TRBJ2-2	TGTGCCAGCAGCTTAAGTGGGGACAGGGGTTCGACCGGGGAGCTGTTTTTT	CASSLSGDRGSTGELFF
TRBV12-3/TRBV12-4	few	.	TRBJ1-1	TGTGCCAGCAGTTTAGAGGGACAAGGGGCCGCTTTCTTT	CASSLEGQGAAFF
TRBV12-5	many	.	TRBJ1-5	TGTGCTAGTGGTTTGATTCCTGGGTACAATCAGCCCCAGCATTTT	CASGLIPGYNQPQHF
TRBV20-1	many	TRBD1	TRBJ2-1	TGCAGTGCTTGGGGACAGGGAAGGGGCAATGAGCAGTTCTTC	CSAWGQGRGNEQFF
TRBV5-1	medium-sized	.	TRBJ2-5	TGCGCCAGCAGCTTGGCCCCCCAAGAGACCCAGTACTTC	CASSLAPQETQYF
TRBV20-1	few	.	TRBJ2-5	TGCAGTGCGAATACAGAAAAAGAGACCCAGTACTTC	CSANTEKETQYF
TRBV29-1	medium-sized	.	TRBJ2-2	TGCAGCGTTGAAGCCTACACGAACACCGGGGAGCTGTTTTTT	CSVEAYTNTGELFF
TRBV20-1	.	.	TRBJ2-3	TGCAGTGCTAGAGATCTTGTATTGGCAGATACGCAGTATTTT	CSARDLVLADTQYF
TRBV4-1	.	.	TRBJ2-1	TGCGCCAGCAGCCAAGTGGACTCCCACAATGAGCAGTTCTTC	CASSQVDSHNEQFF
TRBV29-1	.	.	TRBJ2-3	TGCAGTGGGGGTCTAGATACGCAGTATTTT	CSGGLDTQYF
TRBV3-1	.	.	TRBJ1-2	TGTGCCAGAACGCCCGGGGGCGAAATCTATGGCTACACCTTC	CARTPGGEIYGYTF
TRBV20-1	.	.	TRBJ1-1	TGCAGTGCCAGAGGGGGAGTCAACACTGAAGCTTTCTTT	CSARGGVNTEAFF
TRBV27	.	.	TRBJ1-5	TGTGCCAGCAGTTTAATGCGCAATCAGCCCCAGCATTTT	CASSLMRNQPQHF
TRBV29-1	.	.	TRBJ2-6	TGCAGCGTTGAAGGATCGGACTCTGGGGCCAACGTCCTGACTTTC	CSVEGSDSGANVLTF
TRBV5-1	medium-sized	.	TRBJ1-1	TGCGCCAGCAGCTTGGTTGACGGGAGAACTGAAGCTTTCTTT	CASSLVDGRTEAFF
TRBV4-3	.	.	TRBJ1-1	TGCGCCAGCAGCCAGGACAGGAACACTGAAGCTTTCTTT	CASSQDRNTEAFF